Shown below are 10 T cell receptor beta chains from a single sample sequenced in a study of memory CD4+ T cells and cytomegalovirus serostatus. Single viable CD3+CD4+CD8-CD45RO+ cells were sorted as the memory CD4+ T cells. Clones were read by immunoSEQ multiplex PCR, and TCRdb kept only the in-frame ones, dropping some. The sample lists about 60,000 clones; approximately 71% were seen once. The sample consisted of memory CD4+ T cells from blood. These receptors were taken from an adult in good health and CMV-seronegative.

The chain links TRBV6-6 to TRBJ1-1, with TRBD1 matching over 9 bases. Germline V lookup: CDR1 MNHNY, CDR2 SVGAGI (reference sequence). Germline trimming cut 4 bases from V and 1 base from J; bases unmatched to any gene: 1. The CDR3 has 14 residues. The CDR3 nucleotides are TGTGCCAGCAGTTCGGGACAGGGGAACACTGAAGCTTTCTTT. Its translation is CASSSGQGNTEAFF.

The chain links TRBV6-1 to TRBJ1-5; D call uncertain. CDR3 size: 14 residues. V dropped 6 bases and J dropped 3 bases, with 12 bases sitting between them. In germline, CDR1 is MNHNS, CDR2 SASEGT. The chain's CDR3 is CASRAQRNNQPQHF. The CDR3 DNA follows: TGTGCCAGCAGAGCACAGAGAAACAATCAGCCCCAGCATTTT.

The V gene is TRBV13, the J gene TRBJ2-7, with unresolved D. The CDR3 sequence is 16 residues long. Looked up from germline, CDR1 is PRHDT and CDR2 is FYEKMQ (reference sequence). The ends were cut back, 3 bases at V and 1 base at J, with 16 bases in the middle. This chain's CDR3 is CASSFRSILPSYEQYF. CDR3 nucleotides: TGTGCCAGCAGCTTTAGGTCGATTCTTCCTTCCTACGAGCAGTACTTC.

The CDR3 region has the DNA TGTGCCAGCAGTTATTCAGACAGGCCAATCTATGGCTACACCTTC. This translates into CASSYSDRPIYGYTF. The chain couples TRBV6-5 to TRBJ1-2; D is possibly TRBD1 (6 bases). The CDR3 covers 15 residues. V was cut by 3 bases and J by 4 bases, with 15 bases left in between. Germline CDR1 reads MNHEY; CDR2 reads SVGAGI.

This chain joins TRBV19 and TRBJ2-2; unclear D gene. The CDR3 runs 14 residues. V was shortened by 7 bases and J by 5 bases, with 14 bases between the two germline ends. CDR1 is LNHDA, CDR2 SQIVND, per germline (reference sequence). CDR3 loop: CASTPPMPTGELFF. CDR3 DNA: TGTGCCAGTACCCCCCCGATGCCAACCGGGGAGCTGTTTTTT.

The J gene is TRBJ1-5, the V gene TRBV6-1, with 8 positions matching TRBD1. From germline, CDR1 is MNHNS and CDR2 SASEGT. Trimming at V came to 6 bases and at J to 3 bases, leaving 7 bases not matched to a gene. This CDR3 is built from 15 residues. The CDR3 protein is CASRVMGQDNQPQHF. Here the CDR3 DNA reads TGTGCCAGCAGAGTCATGGGACAGGACAATCAGCCCCAGCATTTT.

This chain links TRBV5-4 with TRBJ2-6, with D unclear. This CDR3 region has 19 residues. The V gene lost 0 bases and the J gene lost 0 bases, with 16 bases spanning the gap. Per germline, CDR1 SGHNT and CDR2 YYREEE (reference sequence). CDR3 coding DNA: TGTGCCAGCAGCTTGGGAGTACAGAGGCGAGGCTCTGGGGCCAACGTCCTGACTTTC. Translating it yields CASSLGVQRRGSGANVLTF.

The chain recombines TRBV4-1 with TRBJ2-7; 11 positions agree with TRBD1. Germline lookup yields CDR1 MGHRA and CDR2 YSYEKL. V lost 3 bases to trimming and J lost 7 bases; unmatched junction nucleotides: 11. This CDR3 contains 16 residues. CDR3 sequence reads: CASSHVPRTGGSEQYF. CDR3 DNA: TGCGCCAGCAGCCATGTACCCCGGACAGGGGGCTCGGAGCAGTACTTC.

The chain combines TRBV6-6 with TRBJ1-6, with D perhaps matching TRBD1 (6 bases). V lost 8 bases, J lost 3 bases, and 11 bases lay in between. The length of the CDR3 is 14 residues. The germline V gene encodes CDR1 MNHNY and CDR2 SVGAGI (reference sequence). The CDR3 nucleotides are TGTGCCAGCCACAGGGAAAACTATAATTCACCCCTCCACTTT. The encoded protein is CASHRENYNSPLHF.

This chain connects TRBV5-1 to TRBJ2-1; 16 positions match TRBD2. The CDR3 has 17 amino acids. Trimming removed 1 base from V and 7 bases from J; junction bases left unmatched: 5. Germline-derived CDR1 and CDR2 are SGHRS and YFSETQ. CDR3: CASSLPGTSGRGNEQFF. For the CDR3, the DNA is TGCGCCAGCAGCTTGCCCGGGACTAGCGGGAGGGGAAATGAGCAGTTCTTC.